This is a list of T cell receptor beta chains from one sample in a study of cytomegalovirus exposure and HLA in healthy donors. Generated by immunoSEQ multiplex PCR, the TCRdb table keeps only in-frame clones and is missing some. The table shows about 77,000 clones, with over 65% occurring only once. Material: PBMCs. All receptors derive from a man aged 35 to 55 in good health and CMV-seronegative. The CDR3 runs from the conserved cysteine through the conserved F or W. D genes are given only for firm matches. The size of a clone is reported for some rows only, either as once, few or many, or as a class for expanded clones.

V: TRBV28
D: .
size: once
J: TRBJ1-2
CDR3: CASTRPGLGGYTF
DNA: TGTGCCAGCACAAGACCGGGACTAGGTGGCTACACCTTC

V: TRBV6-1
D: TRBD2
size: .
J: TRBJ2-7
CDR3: CASSHGGDYEQYF
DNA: TGTGCCAGCAGCCACGGGGGGGATTACGAGCAGTACTTC

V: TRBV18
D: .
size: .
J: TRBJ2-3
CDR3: CASSPPNRVFTDTQYF
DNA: TGTGCCAGCTCACCACCAAACAGGGTCTTCACAGATACGCAGTATTTT

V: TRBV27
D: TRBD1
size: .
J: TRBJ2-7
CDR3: CASSLSRGLGEQYF
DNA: TGTGCCAGCAGTTTATCGAGGGGGCTAGGCGAGCAGTACTTC

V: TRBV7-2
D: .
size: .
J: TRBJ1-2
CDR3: CASSLRTLVDGYTF
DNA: TGTGCCAGCAGCTTACGGACATTGGTGGATGGCTACACCTTC

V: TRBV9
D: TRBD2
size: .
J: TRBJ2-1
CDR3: CASSVGRVSGSGDNEQFF
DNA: TGTGCCAGCAGCGTAGGGCGGGTTAGCGGGAGTGGGGACAATGAGCAGTTCTTC

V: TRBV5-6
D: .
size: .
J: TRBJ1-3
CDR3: CASSLWQTGNTIYF
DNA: TGTGCCAGCAGCTTGTGGCAGACTGGAAACACCATATATTTT

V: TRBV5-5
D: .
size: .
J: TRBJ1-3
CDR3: CASSLYSPSSGNTIYF
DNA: TGTGCCAGCAGCTTGTACAGCCCGAGCTCTGGAAACACCATATATTTT

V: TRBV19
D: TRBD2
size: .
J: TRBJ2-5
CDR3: CASSKGAVAGVRETQYF
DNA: TGTGCCAGTAGTAAAGGAGCGGTAGCGGGAGTACGGGAGACCCAGTACTTC

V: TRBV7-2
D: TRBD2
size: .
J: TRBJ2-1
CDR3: CASSGGLAGGGYEQFF
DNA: TGTGCCAGCAGTGGGGGACTAGCGGGAGGTGGTTATGAGCAGTTCTTC

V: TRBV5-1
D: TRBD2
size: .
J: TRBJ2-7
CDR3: CASSLDRGTSDEQYF
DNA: TGCGCCAGCAGCTTGGATCGTGGGACTAGCGACGAGCAGTACTTC